This T cell receptor beta chain was sequenced in a study of T cells in Graves' hyperthyroidism and ophthalmopathy. Study outcomes and limitations: Among thyroid clonotypes expanded above 0.001, most also appeared in blood.

The authors obtained PBMCs from more than 8 ml of fresh peripheral blood. Germline V gene sequence: CDR1 SGHKS, CDR2 YYEKEE (reference sequence). The CDR3 is 18 amino acids. V shed 5 bases, J shed 3 bases, and the junction held 9 bases outside the gene matches. TCR beta CDR3 region amplification was performed from RNA transcripts. A set of HTBI primers served as the primers for a first-round RT-PCR of the TCR CDR3. Using its own MiXCR run on the multiplex PCR reads, TCRdb lists one record per CDR3 protein. The sample has roughly 99,000 distinct CDR3 sequences; about 16% are singletons. This clonotype has at least ten counts. Its target is unknown.

The clonotype comes from a woman between 50 and 59 years old with Graves' hyperthyroidism. The rearrangement uses TRBV5-5 and TRBJ2-6; 12 bases align to TRBD1. Sequencing was performed on blood. In nucleotides, the CDR3 is TGTGCCAGCAGGGCCGGGACAGGGGGCGCGGATGGGGCCAACGTCCTGACTTTC. This gives the protein CASRAGTGGADGANVLTF.